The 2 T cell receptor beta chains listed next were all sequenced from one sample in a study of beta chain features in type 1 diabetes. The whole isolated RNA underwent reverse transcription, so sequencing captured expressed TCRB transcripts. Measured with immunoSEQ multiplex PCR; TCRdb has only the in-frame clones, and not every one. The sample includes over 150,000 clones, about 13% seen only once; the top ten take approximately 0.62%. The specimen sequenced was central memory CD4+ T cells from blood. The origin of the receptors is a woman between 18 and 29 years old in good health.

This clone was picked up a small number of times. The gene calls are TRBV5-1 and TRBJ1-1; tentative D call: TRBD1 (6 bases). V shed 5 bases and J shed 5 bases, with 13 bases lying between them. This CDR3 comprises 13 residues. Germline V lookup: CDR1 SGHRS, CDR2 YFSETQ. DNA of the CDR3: TGCGCCAGCAGAAATAACAGGGATACTGAAGCTTTCTTT. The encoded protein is CASRNNRDTEAFF.

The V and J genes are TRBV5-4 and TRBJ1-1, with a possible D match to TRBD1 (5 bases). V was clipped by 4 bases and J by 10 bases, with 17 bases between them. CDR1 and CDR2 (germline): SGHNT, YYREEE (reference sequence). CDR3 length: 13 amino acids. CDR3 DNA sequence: TGTGCCAGCAGCCTTCTGGACATCTCGGGAGCTTTCTTT. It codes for CASSLLDISGAFF.